This passage covers 14 T cell receptor beta chains from one sample sequenced in a study of T cell responses to AZD1222 COVID-19 vaccine. Produced via immunoSEQ multiplex PCR; TCRdb's table is partial and in-frame only. Of about 55,000 clones in the sample, around 92% were seen once. Sequenced here: peripheral blood, sampled on day 0 of AZD1222 vaccination. Receptors were obtained from an adult in good health.

With respect to this clone: The junction and the germline gene differ at one end; a read error may be behind it. J is TRBJ1-1 and V is TRBV19; tentative D call: TRBD1 (5 bases). The germline V gene has CDR1 LNHDA and CDR2 SQIVND (reference sequence). The CDR3 totals 13 residues. DNA for the CDR3: TGTGCCAGTAGTATAGATCCTCCCGGGACCGCGCACTTT. It specifies CASSIDPPGTAHF.

This sequence joins TRBV7-8 and TRBJ1-3; the D is unclear. The CDR3 has 13 amino acids. Trimming removed 5 bases from V and 2 bases from J, with 7 bases in between. Germline V lookup: CDR1 SGHVS, CDR2 FQNEAQ. The CDR3 protein is CASSPNTGNTIYF. Written as DNA, the CDR3 is TGTGCCAGCAGCCCAAACACTGGAAACACCATATATTTT.

This chain links TRBV7-6 with TRBJ1-1; D perhaps matches TRBD1 (5 bases). Germline loops: CDR1 SGHVS, CDR2 FNYEAQ. The CDR3 is made up of 18 amino acids. The ends were cut back, 2 bases at V and 4 bases at J, with 23 bases in the middle. For the CDR3, the DNA is TGTGCCAGCAGCTTAATGTCGGCAGGGAGTGGGGTGGGCACTGAAGCTTTCTTT. This gives the protein CASSLMSAGSGVGTEAFF.

This chain joins TRBV28 and TRBJ2-5, with TRBD2 matching over 15 bases. From germline, CDR1 is MDHEN and CDR2 SYDVKM. V dropped 5 bases and J dropped 3; count of bases not matched to a gene: 7. The CDR3 extends over 17 amino acids. In nucleotides, the CDR3 is TGTGCCAGCAGTGATTGGACTAGCGGGAGGGCGAAAGAGACCCAGTACTTC. This encodes CASSDWTSGRAKETQYF. Supplemented by reference TRBV28 and TRBJ2-5, the full variable domain reads DVKVTQSSRYLVKRTGEKVFLECVQDMDHENMFWYRQDPGLGLRLIYFSYDVKMKEKGDIPEGYSVSREKKERFSLILESASTNQTSMYLCASSDWTSGRAKETQYFGPGTRLLVL.

CDR3 nucleotide sequence: TGTGCCAGCAGCCTCCTAAGCGGGAACACCGGGGAGCTGTTTTTT. This encodes CASSLLSGNTGELFF. The chain has TRBV3-1 (or the pseudogene TRBV3-2) and TRBJ2-2; D may be TRBD2 (5 bases). CDR1 and CDR2 from the germline V gene are LGHDT and YNNKEL (reference sequence). V lost 4 bases to trimming and J lost 1 base, with 10 bases between them. The CDR3 spans 15 residues.

The DNA for the CDR3 is TGCGCCAGCAGCTTGGAACAGGCCCTAGATACGCAGTATTTT. Translation: CASSLEQALDTQYF. V and J are TRBV5-1 and TRBJ2-3; D may be TRBD1 (5 bases). The CDR3 is made up of 14 amino acids. Trimming took off 0 bases at V and 5 bases at J, with 10 bases between the two ends. Germline-derived CDR1 and CDR2 are SGHRS and YFSETQ.

The chain joins TRBV6-6 to TRBJ1-4; D not resolved. This CDR3 spans 14 amino acids. CDR1 and CDR2 (germline): MNHNY, SVGAGI (reference sequence). V lost 7 bases and J 3 bases, leaving 12 bases between the germline ends. In DNA, the CDR3 is TGTGCCAGCACCCCCACCGGATCTAATGAAAAACTGTTTTTT. Residues: CASTPTGSNEKLFF.

The chain combines TRBV29-1 with TRBJ2-3, with a weak D call TRBD1 (6 bases). V lost 8 bases to trimming and J lost 4 bases, with 16 bases between them. Germline assignment: CDR1 SQVTM and CDR2 ANQGSEA. The CDR3 has 13 residues. The CDR3 here is CSLRTGFADTQYF. The DNA of the CDR3 is TGCAGCTTGCGAACAGGGTTCGCAGATACGCAGTATTTT.

The genes are TRBV30 and TRBJ1-1; no reliable D call. Trimming shortened V by 3 bases and J by 1 base, and 12 bases separated the two germline ends. The CDR3 is 14 amino acids. CDR1 and CDR2 from the germline V gene are GTSNPN and SVGIG (reference sequence). DNA for the CDR3: TGTGCCTGGAGGATTCCCGGGTGGAACACTGAAGCTTTCTTT. Translation gives CAWRIPGWNTEAFF.

The V and J genes are TRBV5-1 and TRBJ1-1, with TRBD1 matching 7 bases. CDR3 length: 14 residues. Germline V gives CDR1 SGHRS, CDR2 YFSETQ. Trimming took 3 bases from V and 4 from J; bases not matched to a gene: 6. CDR3 DNA: TGCGCCAGCAGCTGGGACTCAGGGGGCACTGAAGCTTTCTTT. It encodes CASSWDSGGTEAFF.

This clone has a handful of counts. The CDR3 here is CASSPAYEQYF. CDR3 sequence (DNA): TGTGCCAGCAGTCCAGCGTACGAGCAGTACTTC. V and J are TRBV6-2 or TRBV6-3 and TRBJ2-7; D is uncertain. Trimming shortened V by 5 bases and J by 4 bases, and 6 bases separated the two germline ends. This CDR3 spans 11 amino acids. Looked up from germline, CDR1 is MNHEY and CDR2 is SVGEGT.

The gene calls are TRBV28 and TRBJ1-4, with 7 bases matching TRBD1. Trimming removed 3 bases from V and 3 bases from J; junction bases left unmatched: 1. Germline V gene sequence: CDR1 MDHEN, CDR2 SYDVKM. The CDR3 is 14 amino acids. The CDR3 loop is CASSLTGSNEKLFF. The CDR3 coding sequence is TGTGCCAGCAGTTTGACAGGGTCTAATGAAAAACTGTTTTTT.

The CDR3 region has the DNA TGTGCCAGCAGCAAAGTCCCGGGACAGGTATACGAGCAGTACTTC. It encodes CASSKVPGQVYEQYF. The V call is TRBV21-1, the J call TRBJ2-7; the D call in the table, TRBD1, was not verified against the DNA. TRBV21-1 is recorded as a pseudogene. This CDR3 comprises 15 residues.

The V call is TRBV20-1, the J call TRBJ1-1; D unresolved. The CDR3 extends over 11 amino acids. Trimming removed 2 bases at V and 6 bases at J, with 7 bases between. Germline loops: CDR1 DFQATT, CDR2 SNEGSKA (reference sequence). CDR3 sequence (DNA): TGCAGTGCTAGACGGGAGCCTGAAGCTTTCTTT. Protein product: CSARREPEAFF.